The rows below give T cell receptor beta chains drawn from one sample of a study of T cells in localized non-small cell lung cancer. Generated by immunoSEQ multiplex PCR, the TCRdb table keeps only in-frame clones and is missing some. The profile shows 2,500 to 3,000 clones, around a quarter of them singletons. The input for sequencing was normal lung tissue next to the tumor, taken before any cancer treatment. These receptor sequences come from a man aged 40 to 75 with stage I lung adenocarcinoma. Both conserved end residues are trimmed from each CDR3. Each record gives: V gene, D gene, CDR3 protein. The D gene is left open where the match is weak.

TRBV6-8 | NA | ASRAGYILNTEAF
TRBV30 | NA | AWTSWESRGYT
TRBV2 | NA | ASSEGTDTQY
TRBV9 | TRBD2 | ASSEAGWDGADTQY
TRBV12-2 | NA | ATGRSSGQETQY
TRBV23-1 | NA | ASGKGVAGNTIY
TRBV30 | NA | AWSVGLPGNTIY
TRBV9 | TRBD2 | ASSPRGGETQY
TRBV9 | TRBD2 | ASSPTSVRTDTQY
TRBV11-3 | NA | ASSPEGGSSYNEQF
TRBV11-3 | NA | ASSLGAVTANYEQY
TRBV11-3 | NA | ASSLGVGDHGELF